A selection of T cell receptor beta chains follows, all from one sample in a study of control samples from healthy donors and cancer patients. Data came from immunoSEQ multiplex PCR; TCRdb stores just in-frame clones and leaves some out. The sample lists roughly 18,000 clones; more than 70% were seen once. Sequencing was carried out using PBMCs. Receptor source: a woman between 55 and 75 years old with head and neck cancer. CDR3s include the opening cysteine and the closing phenylalanine or tryptophan. D genes are given only for firm matches. Clone size is shown for a subset of rows, as once, few, many or a class of expanded clone.

TRBJ2-1 | NA | NA | TRBV5-4 | TGTGCCAGCAGCTCGACGTCAGGGGGGGACAATGAGCAGTTCTTC | CASSSTSGGDNEQFF
TRBJ1-4 | TRBD1 | once | TRBV4-1 | TGCGCCAGCAGCCAAGATCTGGGACAGATCTATGAAAAACTGTTTTTT | CASSQDLGQIYEKLFF
TRBJ2-7 | NA | once | TRBV28 | TGTGCCAGCAGTTCCCACTACGAGCAGTACTTC | CASSSHYEQYF
TRBJ1-1 | NA | NA | TRBV7-8 | TGTGCCAGCAGCTTTACAGTAGTTTACACTGAAGCTTTCTTT | CASSFTVVYTEAFF
TRBJ2-3 | TRBD2 | NA | TRBV27 | TGTGCCAGCAAGGGACTAGCGAGCGCAGATACGCAGTATTTT | CASKGLASADTQYF
TRBJ1-6 | TRBD1 | once | TRBV28 | TGTGCCAGCAGTTTATGGGGACAGTCGAGCTCCTATAATTCACCCCTCCACTTT | CASSLWGQSSSYNSPLHF
TRBJ2-1 | NA | NA | TRBV5-1 | TGCGCCAGCAGCTTGGAAACGGCCGGCGCGTTCTTC | CASSLETAGAFF
TRBJ2-7 | NA | NA | TRBV18 | TGTGCCAGCTCACCTTCAGGATCCTACGAGCAGTACTTC | CASSPSGSYEQYF
TRBJ2-1 | NA | NA | TRBV5-5 | TGTGCCAGCAGCTTGGCCGCAGGGGTTAACAATGAGCAGTTCTTC | CASSLAAGVNNEQFF
TRBJ1-2 | NA | NA | TRBV5-6 | TGTGCCAGCAGGGCGGGGGCGTGGGCGAACTATGGCTACACCTTC | CASRAGAWANYGYTF
TRBJ2-6 | NA | NA | TRBV5-1 | TGCGCCAGCAGCTTGCAGTCTACTGGGGCCAACGTCCTGACTTTC | CASSLQSTGANVLTF
TRBJ2-2 | NA | NA | TRBV28 | TGTGCCAGCAAAAAAGAGCCAAGCCCGAACACCGGGGAGCTGTTTTTT | CASKKEPSPNTGELFF
TRBJ1-5 | NA | NA | TRBV6-5 | TGTGCCAGCAGTTACAACAGCAATCAGCCCCAGCATTTT | CASSYNSNQPQHF
TRBJ1-1 | TRBD1 | NA | TRBV19 | TGTGCCAGTAGGGACAGGGGGCCTATGGCTTTCTTT | CASRDRGPMAFF
TRBJ2-1 | TRBD2 | NA | TRBV4-2 | TGTGCCAGCAGCCAATTTTCCTCCGGGACTAGCGGCAATGAGCAGTTCTTC | CASSQFSSGTSGNEQFF
TRBJ2-2 | TRBD2 | few | TRBV24-1 | TGTGCCACCAGTGATTCGGGACTAGCCCGCATAGGGAGTACCGGGGAGCTGTTTTTT | CATSDSGLARIGSTGELFF
TRBJ1-4 | NA | NA | TRBV28 | TGTGCCAGCAGTTTCTTCCGGGGAACTAATGAAAAACTGTTTTTT | CASSFFRGTNEKLFF
TRBJ2-7 | TRBD2 | NA | TRBV7-2 | TGTGCCAGCAGCCGGACTAGCGGGTCTACCTACGAGCAGTACTTC | CASSRTSGSTYEQYF
TRBJ2-5 | TRBD2 | NA | TRBV4-1 | TGCGCCAGCAGCCAAGTCGGACTAGCGGGCCTGGGGGCCCAGTACTTC | CASSQVGLAGLGAQYF
TRBJ2-7 | TRBD1 | NA | TRBV9 | TGTGCCAGCAGCGCGTCCGGGACAGGACTTTACGAGCAGTACTTC | CASSASGTGLYEQYF
TRBJ2-3 | NA | NA | TRBV28 | TGTGCCAGCAGTTGGGTGACTAAGAGCCTCCACCCAGATACGCAGTATTTT | CASSWVTKSLHPDTQYF
TRBJ1-2 | NA | NA | TRBV28 | TGTGCCAGCAGTTTAGTCGTGGATGGCTACACCTTC | CASSLVVDGYTF
TRBJ1-1 | TRBD1 | once | TRBV27 | TGTGCCAGCAGTTTAGTTTACAGGGGTGGCACTGAAGCTTTCTTT | CASSLVYRGGTEAFF
TRBJ2-7 | TRBD2 | NA | TRBV5-6 | TGTGCCAGCAGCTTGCGCCTAGCGGGCTACCTCTACGAGCAGTACTTC | CASSLRLAGYLYEQYF
TRBJ1-2 | NA | NA | TRBV25-1 | TGTGCCAGCACAAGTGCGGGGGCGCCTGGCTACACCTTC | CASTSAGAPGYTF
TRBJ2-7 | NA | few | TRBV7-2 | TGTGCCAGCAGCCCCCGAGTGACTAGTAGCGAGCAGTACTTC | CASSPRVTSSEQYF
TRBJ1-5 | NA | few | TRBV27 | TGTGCCAGCAGCCCGGACGGGTTTGGACAGCCCCAGCATTTT | CASSPDGFGQPQHF
TRBJ2-1 | NA | once | TRBV14 | TGTGCCAGCAGCCAAGTGATCACCTTTAATAACAATGAGCAGTTCTTC | CASSQVITFNNNEQFF
TRBJ1-2 | NA | NA | TRBV4-1 | TGCGCCAGCAGCCAGCCAGGGTTGGCTAACTATGGCTACACCTTC | CASSQPGLANYGYTF
TRBJ2-2 | NA | NA | TRBV27 | TGTGCCAGCAGTTTCCAGTCGGGGGCCGGGGAGCTGTTTTTT | CASSFQSGAGELFF
TRBJ1-1 | NA | NA | TRBV5-6 | TGTGCCAGCAGCGCGGGGACGCAAGAAGCTTTCTTT | CASSAGTQEAFF
TRBJ2-2 | NA | NA | TRBV19 | TGTGCCAGTAGTACACCAGGAACCGGGGAGCTGTTTTTT | CASSTPGTGELFF